This TCR beta chain derives from a study of T-cell reconstitution after alpha-beta-depleted transplantation in children. The CDR3 is 12 residues long. V lost 4 bases and J 4 bases, leaving 9 bases between the germline ends. Germline CDR1 and CDR2: DFQATT and SNEGSKA (reference sequence). TCRbeta library construction was performed incorporating unique molecular identifiers. TCRdb called the PCR reads again in MiXCR, with one record for every CDR3 protein. Among about 400,000 distinct CDR3 sequences listed, around 20% were seen once. The chain recombines TRBV20-1 with TRBJ2-3; a possible D gene is TRBD1 (5 bases). Sequenced material: PBMCs from the stem cell graft donor, taken from the stem cell graft. The sequence was collected from a human donor who donated a stem cell graft to a child with acute myeloid leukemia. Written as DNA, the CDR3 is TGCAGTGCTATATGGGGCGCAGATACGCAGTATTTT. Encoded protein: CSAIWGADTQYF.